These 10 T cell receptor beta chains were all obtained from the same sample, sequenced in a study of OX40 agonist ivuxolimab in advanced cancers. Only in-frame clones appear in the TCRdb table, and some are missing; sequencing was by immunoSEQ multiplex PCR. Of about 78,000 clones listed, about 90% are singletons. The material was CD4+ or CD8+ T cells sorted from blood, obtained in a trial of the OX40 agonist ivuxolimab. These receptors originate from an adult with an advanced solid tumor such as melanoma, head and neck, liver or kidney cancer.

The V gene is TRBV19, the J gene TRBJ2-2; D unclear. This CDR3 region has 15 residues. Germline V gives CDR1 LNHDA, CDR2 SQIVND (reference sequence). V was pared by 7 bases and J by 0 bases, with 12 bases between. The CDR3 DNA sequence: TGTGCCAGTATGGAGTGGGGTTCGAACACCGGGGAGCTGTTTTTT. Its translation: CASMEWGSNTGELFF.

The chain carries TRBV15 and TRBJ2-5, with D uncertain. With 1 base removed from V and 9 bases from J, the gap between germline ends came to 24 bases. The CDR3 is 17 residues long. The germline V gene encodes CDR1 LNHNV and CDR2 YYDKDF (reference sequence). The chain's CDR3 is CATSRGRPLVTRVAQYF. CDR3 bases: TGTGCCACCAGCAGAGGGAGACCGCTGGTCACAAGAGTGGCCCAGTACTTC.

The chain combines TRBV15 with TRBJ1-5, with D possibly matching TRBD1 (6 bases). The V and J ends lost 0 bases and 2 bases respectively, with 14 bases between them. The length of the CDR3 is 17 residues. From germline, CDR1 is LNHNV and CDR2 YYDKDF (reference sequence). CDR3 bases: TGTGCCACCAGCAGAGATCTGGCAGGGGTACGCAATCAGCCCCAGCATTTT. This gives the protein CATSRDLAGVRNQPQHF.

This clone was counted a few times. CDR3 DNA sequence: TGCGCCAGCAGCTTACAGGGGGCGCCGGGTGAAGCTTTCTTT. It specifies CASSLQGAPGEAFF. The chain has TRBV5-1 and TRBJ1-1; 9 nucleotides align to TRBD1. The CDR3 totals 14 residues. Unmatched junction bases numbered 6, after V lost 2 bases and J lost 7 bases. Germline loops: CDR1 SGHRS, CDR2 YFSETQ.

This chain connects TRBV6-5 to TRBJ2-3; D ambiguous. The CDR3 is 15 amino acids. V lost 3 bases to trimming and J lost 6 bases, with 16 bases between them. CDR1 is MNHEY, CDR2 SVGAGI, per germline. The CDR3 here is CASSYSYTAGDTQYF. Written as DNA, the CDR3 is TGTGCCAGCAGTTATAGTTATACAGCCGGCGATACGCAGTATTTT.

The chain combines TRBV11-3 with TRBJ2-4; a possible D gene is TRBD1 (6 bases). V shed 2 bases and J shed 1 base, with 9 bases lying between them. This CDR3 is 15 amino acids long. Germline V CDR1 and CDR2: SGHNT, YENEEA. DNA for the CDR3: TGTGCCAGCAGCTTATCAGGGGTTGCCAAAAACATTCAGTACTTC. Its protein product is CASSLSGVAKNIQYF.

This clone was detected only a few times. This sequence joins TRBV28 and TRBJ2-5; TRBD2 agrees at 7 bases. Germline-derived CDR1 and CDR2 are MDHEN and SYDVKM. The CDR3 has 14 amino acids. With 5 bases clipped from V and 5 bases from J, the junction kept 8 bases outside the gene matches. The CDR3 is CASSPGGVGETQYF. In DNA form, the CDR3 reads TGTGCCAGCAGTCCTGGGGGGGTAGGGGAGACCCAGTACTTC.

V is TRBV30 and J is TRBJ2-4; D is possibly TRBD2 (6 bases). Germline CDR1 is GTSNPN and CDR2 is SVGIG (reference sequence). This CDR3 region has 13 residues. Trimming removed 3 bases from V and 3 bases from J, with 9 bases in between. CDR3 residues: CAWSAGSKNIQYF. The CDR3, as DNA: TGTGCCTGGAGCGCGGGGAGCAAAAACATTCAGTACTTC.

The chain has TRBV7-9 and TRBJ1-4; TRBD1 matches 7 bases. CDR3 length: 13 amino acids. After removal of 5 bases from V and 11 bases from J, the junction contained 8 bases not matched to a gene. Germline CDR1 SEHNR, CDR2 FQNEAQ (reference sequence). The DNA for the CDR3 is TGTGCCAGCAGCCCCCAGGGGGGTTTGAAACTGTTTTTT. Protein product: CASSPQGGLKLFF. Full variable domain (outside the CDR3, taken from reference TRBV7-9 and TRBJ1-4): DTGVSQNPRHKITKRGQNVTFRCDPISEHNRLYWYRQTLGQGPEFLTYFQNEAQLEKSRLLSDRFSAERPKGSFSTLEIQRTEQGDSAMYLCASSPQGGLKLFFGSGTQLSVL.

This sequence joins TRBV6-5 and TRBJ2-1; unclear D gene. The CDR3 runs 15 residues. Germline CDR1 and CDR2: MNHEY and SVGAGI. With 6 bases removed from V and 6 bases from J, the gap between germline ends came to 18 bases. This CDR3 is CASRPSDRRVNEQFF. The CDR3 coding sequence is TGTGCCAGCAGACCCTCGGACCGTAGGGTCAATGAGCAGTTCTTC.